Below are 17 T cell receptor beta chains sequenced from a single sample in a study of blood T cell repertoires in COVID-19. Repertoires were generated with immunoSEQ multiplex PCR, while TCRdb's copy carries only in-frame clones and drops some. Among more than 300,000 clones listed, 90% to 95% were seen once. The sequenced sample was PBMCs or T cells enriched from blood (not recorded which). The receptors here all came from a woman aged 40 to 50 who had been exposed to COVID-19.

This chain connects TRBV12-3 or TRBV12-4 to TRBJ1-1; maybe TRBD1 (5 bases). The CDR3 sequence is 13 residues long. With 8 bases removed from V and 1 base from J, the gap between germline ends came to 11 bases. CDR3 residues: CASRGGANTEAFF. CDR3 in DNA: TGTGCCAGCCGCGGAGGGGCGAACACTGAAGCTTTCTTT.

The chain recombines TRBV5-4 with TRBJ2-2; perhaps TRBD1 as D (5 bases). The ends were cut back, 3 bases at V and 2 bases at J, with 11 bases in the middle. The length of the CDR3 is 15 residues. Germline V gene lookup returns CDR1 SGHNT and CDR2 YYREEE (reference sequence). The CDR3 protein is CASSSQTGNTGELFF. In nucleotides, the CDR3 is TGTGCCAGCAGCTCGCAAACAGGAAACACCGGGGAGCTGTTTTTT.

The rearrangement uses TRBV18 and TRBJ2-7; 8 positions match TRBD1. CDR3 size: 15 residues. Germline V lookup: CDR1 KGHSH, CDR2 LQKENI. V dropped 3 bases and J dropped 6; count of bases not matched to a gene: 10. In nucleotides, the CDR3 is TGTGCCAGCTCACCCGTAGGACAGGGCGGTTCCGAGCAGTACTTC. Its protein product is CASSPVGQGGSEQYF.

This chain uses TRBV7-5 with TRBJ1-4; TRBD1 is taken as the D call from the table, unchecked against the DNA. TRBV7-5 is tagged as a pseudogene. The CDR3 has 15 residues. In DNA, the CDR3 is TGTGTCAGAAGCGCCCAGGACAGGGTTAATGAAAAACTGTTTTTT. Translation: CVRSAQDRVNEKLFF.

The rearrangement links TRBV3-1 (or the pseudogene TRBV3-2) to TRBJ1-3; no definite D call. Between the trimmed V and J ends, which lost 4 bases and 4 bases, there was a span of 8 bases. This CDR3 contains 13 residues. Germline V gives CDR1 LGHDT, CDR2 YNNKEL (reference sequence). The CDR3 nucleotides read TGTGCCAGCAGCCCAAGCTACGGAAACACCATATATTTT. Protein sequence: CASSPSYGNTIYF.

The chain combines TRBV9 with TRBJ1-6; no clear D. V dropped 5 bases and J dropped 6 bases, with 15 bases sitting between them. Germline V gene data show CDR1 as SGDLS and CDR2 as YYNGEE. CDR3 size: 15 residues. This CDR3 reads CASSGVASGNSPLHF. As DNA, the CDR3 is TGTGCCAGCAGTGGCGTTGCGAGCGGTAATTCACCCCTCCACTTT.

In regard to this clone: Other nucleotide sequences in the sample specify the same CDR3. The J gene is TRBJ2-5, the V gene TRBV7-9; TRBD1 is a possible D gene (5 bases). This CDR3 comprises 14 residues. Trimming took off 2 bases at V and 1 base at J, with 8 bases between the two ends. Germline CDR1 reads SEHNR; CDR2 reads FQNEAQ (reference sequence). The DNA of the CDR3 is TGTGCCAGCAGCTTAACAGGCTTCCAAGAGACCCAGTACTTC. This codes for CASSLTGFQETQYF. The full variable domain, its missing parts supplied by reference TRBV7-9 and TRBJ2-5, is DTGVSQNPRHKITKRGQNVTFRCDPISEHNRLYWYRQTLGQGPEFLTYFQNEAQLEKSRLLSDRFSAERPKGSFSTLEIQRTEQGDSAMYLCASSLTGFQETQYFGPGTRLLVL.

This chain uses TRBV19 with TRBJ1-1, with D tentatively TRBD1 (6 bases). Trimming took 7 bases from V and 1 from J, leaving 10 bases between them. The CDR3 is 13 residues long. Germline lookup yields CDR1 LNHDA and CDR2 SQIVND (reference sequence). DNA of the CDR3: TGTGCCAGTAACACCAGGGGGAACACTGAAGCTTTCTTT. Its protein product is CASNTRGNTEAFF. Full variable domain (outside the CDR3, taken from reference TRBV19 and TRBJ1-1): DGGITQSPKYLFRKEGQNVTLSCEQNLNHDAMYWYRQDPGQGLRLIYYSQIVNDFQKGDIAEGYSVSREKKESFPLTVTSAQKNPTAFYLCASNTRGNTEAFFGQGTRLTVV.

V and J are TRBV13 and TRBJ2-5, with 7 bases matching TRBD2. V dropped 1 base and J dropped 5; count of bases not matched to a gene: 1. CDR1 is PRHDT and CDR2 is FYEKMQ in the germline V gene (reference sequence). The CDR3 length is 13 residues. The CDR3 reads CASSLVSGETQYF. The CDR3 coding sequence is TGTGCCAGCAGCTTAGTTAGCGGGGAGACCCAGTACTTC.

The chain links TRBV27 to TRBJ1-6; a weak D match, TRBD1 (6 bases). From germline, CDR1 is MNHEY and CDR2 SMNVEV (reference sequence). V was clipped by 7 bases and J by 10 bases, with 29 bases between them. The CDR3 runs 18 residues. CDR3 bases: TGTGCCAGCACCCTAGGTTGGGCAAGGGGGGGACCTGGATCACCCCTCCACTTT. Protein: CASTLGWARGGPGSPLHF.

The J gene is TRBJ1-4, the V gene TRBV9; tentative D call: TRBD1 (6 bases). This CDR3 spans 19 amino acids. The germline V gene has CDR1 SGDLS and CDR2 YYNGEE. Trimming pared 0 bases from V and 5 bases from J, leaving 23 bases between. Here the CDR3 reads CASSVAQAPLGDKNEKLFF. CDR3 in DNA: TGTGCCAGCAGCGTAGCCCAGGCCCCGTTGGGGGACAAGAATGAAAAACTGTTTTTT.

This clone occurred a few times. The genes are TRBV7-9 and TRBJ2-7; 9 nucleotides align to TRBD1. Germline V gene lookup returns CDR1 SEHNR and CDR2 FQNEAQ (reference sequence). V trimming: 5 bases; J trimming: 2 bases; junction bases outside the gene matches: 4. The CDR3 loop spans 14 amino acids. CDR3 DNA: TGTGCCAGCAGCCCGCGACAGGGGGCCTACGAGCAGTACTTC. This translates into CASSPRQGAYEQYF.

J is TRBJ1-5 and V is TRBV7-9; TRBD1 is a possible D gene (5 bases). The germline V and J ends were trimmed by 0 bases and 1 base, with 10 bases remaining between them. CDR3 length equals 16 residues. Germline V gene lookup returns CDR1 SEHNR and CDR2 FQNEAQ (reference sequence). This CDR3 reads CASSLAGAKSNQPQHF. CDR3 bases: TGTGCCAGCAGCTTAGCAGGGGCGAAGAGCAATCAGCCCCAGCATTTT.

The rearrangement uses TRBV7-2 and TRBJ1-1; D is unresolved. V was pared by 5 bases and J by 1 base, with 14 bases between. The CDR3 length is 15 residues. The germline gives CDR1 SGHTA, CDR2 FQGNSA. The DNA of the CDR3 is TGTGCCAGCAGCGCCGAAGTTCTTAGGAACACTGAAGCTTTCTTT. Protein sequence: CASSAEVLRNTEAFF.

The chain employs TRBV9 and TRBJ2-7; 7 bases are a match to TRBD2. The V gene end was trimmed by 0 bases and the J gene end by 2 bases; junction bases not matched to a gene: 5. The germline gives CDR1 SGDLS, CDR2 YYNGEE. CDR3 length equals 15 residues. Written as DNA, the CDR3 is TGTGCCAGCAGCGTAGGTCCTAGCGGAACCTACGAGCAGTACTTC. This codes for CASSVGPSGTYEQYF.

The chain employs TRBV15 and TRBJ2-7; a possible D gene is TRBD2 (7 bases). The CDR3 runs to 15 residues. V lost 1 base, J lost 3 bases, and 13 bases lay in between. Looked up from germline, CDR1 is LNHNV and CDR2 is YYDKDF (reference sequence). CDR3: CATSRGGGGGYEQYF. Here the CDR3 DNA reads TGTGCCACCAGCAGAGGCGGGGGAGGGGGCTACGAGCAGTACTTC. Filled out from reference TRBV15 and TRBJ2-7, the complete variable domain reads DAMVIQNPRYQVTQFGKPVTLSCSQTLNHNVMYWYQQKSSQAPKLLFHYYDKDFNNEADTPDNFQSRRPNTSFCFLDIRSPGLGDTAMYLCATSRGGGGGYEQYFGPGTRLTVT.

This rearrangement joins TRBV5-1 to TRBJ1-4, with 7 bases lining up with TRBD1. The J segment lost 6 bases and the V segment lost 4 bases, leaving 21 bases of the junction unmatched. CDR1 is SGHRS, CDR2 YFSETQ, per germline. The CDR3 totals 19 residues. The CDR3 protein is CASSRQPGQIRVDYEKLFF. The CDR3 bases are TGCGCCAGCAGCAGACAGCCGGGACAGATACGAGTTGACTATGAAAAACTGTTTTTT.